This T cell receptor (beta chain) was sequenced during a study of cytomegalovirus exposure and HLA in healthy donors. V gave up 6 bases and J gave up 3 bases, with 21 bases separating them. The CDR3 has 16 amino acids. Germline V gene lookup returns CDR1 MNHEY and CDR2 SMNVEV (reference sequence). Profiled with immunoSEQ multiplex PCR; TCRdb holds only in-frame clones, not every one. Of hundreds of thousands of clones detected, over 80% appear once; the ten largest clones hold roughly an eighth. As regards this clone: Its antigen is unidentified.

Regarding the study as a whole: Among TCR beta chains, those listed as cytomegalovirus-associated numbered under 200.

The chain couples TRBV27 to TRBJ2-7, with D perhaps TRBD1 or TRBD2 (5 bases each). The sequencing sample was made of PBMCs. This TCR came from a woman aged 25 to 39 in good health and CMV-seropositive. The CDR3 sequence is CASSSIGTTDRYEQYF. The DNA of the CDR3 is TGTGCCAGCAGCTCTATCGGGACCACCGACCGCTACGAGCAGTACTTC.